The 13 T cell receptor beta chains below come from one sample, sequenced in a study of regulatory T cells in long-lasting Graves disease. As to time point: persistent/refractory GD, antithyroid drugs over 5 years with positive TRAb. TCR sequences were obtained from RNA taken from PBMCs. Construction of TCR beta libraries relied on iRepertoire HTBI primers and on Arm-PCR targeting CDR3 regions. In TCRdb, the multiplex PCR reads were re-called with MiXCR into one record per CDR3 protein. This sample has fewer than 400,000 distinct CDR3 sequences; roughly 20% occur once, and the top ten carry around 21%. The sample here was peripheral blood mononuclear cells (PBMCs), taken when the disease was refractory, from a patient treated with antithyroid drugs. Every receptor here comes from a female donor with Graves disease.

V usage is TRBV20-1 and J usage is TRBJ2-7; the D gene is possibly TRBD2 (5 bases). CDR3 length equals 12 residues. The ends were cut back, 3 bases at V and 3 bases at J, with 9 bases in the middle. Germline V gives CDR1 DFQATT, CDR2 SNEGSKA (reference sequence). CDR3 nucleotide sequence: TGCAGTGCTAGGACACTAGGCTACGAGCAGTACTTC. Residues: CSARTLGYEQYF.

This clonotype was counted ten times or more. The chain links TRBV6-9 to TRBJ1-1; D is ambiguous. Trimming pared 3 bases from V and 1 base from J, leaving 9 bases between. CDR3 size: 14 residues. From germline, CDR1 is MNHGY and CDR2 SVAAGI. The chain's CDR3 is CASSYLRTNTEAFF. CDR3 coding DNA: TGTGCCAGCAGTTACCTCAGAACGAACACTGAAGCTTTCTTT.

There are a few counts of this clonotype. The genes are TRBV19 and TRBJ1-5; D unclear. Trimming stripped 2 bases from V and 4 bases from J, with 3 bases between. Germline V gene sequence: CDR1 LNHDA, CDR2 SQIVND (reference sequence). The CDR3 is made up of 12 amino acids. CDR3 nucleotide sequence: TGTGCCAGTAGTATAATTAATCAGCCCCAGCATTTT. This gives the protein CASSIINQPQHF. Full variable domain (remainder filled in from reference TRBV19 and TRBJ1-5): DGGITQSPKYLFRKEGQNVTLSCEQNLNHDAMYWYRQDPGQGLRLIYYSQIVNDFQKGDIAEGYSVSREKKESFPLTVTSAQKNPTAFYLCASSIINQPQHFGDGTRLSIL.

The chain uses TRBV24-1 and TRBJ1-2; D unresolved. V lost 6 bases to trimming and J lost 5 bases, with 9 bases between them. The germline V gene encodes CDR1 KGHDR and CDR2 SFDVKD. The CDR3 is 12 amino acids. CDR3: CATSNSEYGYTF. CDR3 bases: TGTGCCACCAGTAACTCCGAGTATGGCTACACCTTC.

The chain uses TRBV11-2 and TRBJ2-5; 8 bases fit TRBD1. CDR3 length: 17 amino acids. V dropped 3 bases and J dropped 2; count of bases not matched to a gene: 11. The germline V gene has CDR1 SGHAT and CDR2 FQNNGV. The CDR3 DNA reads TGTGCCAGCAGCTTGGGCCCACCAGGGGGCGCTCAAGAGACCCAGTACTTC. Amino acid sequence: CASSLGPPGGAQETQYF.

There are many counts of this clonotype. The gene calls are TRBV2 and TRBJ2-5; perhaps TRBD2 as D (5 bases). Germline V gene lookup returns CDR1 SNHLY and CDR2 FYNNEI. The CDR3 consists of 15 residues. The V gene lost 7 bases and the J gene lost 0 bases, with 15 bases spanning the gap. Written as DNA, the CDR3 is TGTGCCAGCATTTCGGACGGACTTTACCAAGAGACCCAGTACTTC. Protein product: CASISDGLYQETQYF.

CDR3 protein: CASRLRGEPQHF. The CDR3 region has the DNA TGTGCCAGTAGACTAAGGGGGGAACCCCAGCATTTT. This sequence joins TRBV19 and TRBJ1-5, with D maybe TRBD1 (6 bases). The germline V gene has CDR1 LNHDA and CDR2 SQIVND (reference sequence). V was pared by 6 bases and J by 10 bases, with 13 bases between. This CDR3 comprises 12 residues. The variable domain in full, with the rest retrieved from reference TRBV19 and TRBJ1-5, is DGGITQSPKYLFRKEGQNVTLSCEQNLNHDAMYWYRQDPGQGLRLIYYSQIVNDFQKGDIAEGYSVSREKKESFPLTVTSAQKNPTAFYLCASRLRGEPQHFGDGTRLSIL.

The V gene is TRBV5-5, the J gene TRBJ1-1, with 8 nucleotides matching TRBD1. Germline V gene data show CDR1 as SGHKS and CDR2 as YYEKEE (reference sequence). The CDR3 loop spans 15 amino acids. V was clipped by 4 bases and J by 1 base; unmatched bases: 6. CDR3: CASSTAGTGNTEAFF. In DNA form, the CDR3 reads TGTGCCAGCAGCACGGCCGGGACAGGGAACACTGAAGCTTTCTTT.

V usage is TRBV7-2 and J usage is TRBJ1-1, with D unresolved. Trimming took off 0 bases at V and 1 base at J, with 12 bases between the two ends. This CDR3 region has 16 residues. Germline V gene sequence: CDR1 SGHTA, CDR2 FQGNSA. CDR3 DNA: TGTGCCAGCAGCTTAGCGCGAACATCCAGGAACACTGAAGCTTTCTTT. Translated: CASSLARTSRNTEAFF.

This clonotype was detected ten times or more. V usage is TRBV6-1 and J usage is TRBJ2-5; D is tentatively TRBD1 or TRBD2 (6 bases each). The CDR3 is 12 amino acids. Germline assignment: CDR1 MNHNS and CDR2 SASEGT. Trimming took 10 bases from V and 5 from J, leaving 14 bases between them. CDR3 loop: CATQGGTETQYF. CDR3 coding DNA: TGTGCCACCCAAGGGGGGACCGAGACCCAGTACTTC.

This clonotype was seen at least ten times. The DNA for the CDR3 is TGCGCCAGCAGCCAAACCCCGACAGGGCTCTATGGCTACACCTTC. Amino acids: CASSQTPTGLYGYTF. The rearrangement links TRBV4-3 to TRBJ1-2; TRBD1 matches at 7 bases. Germline V lookup: CDR1 LGHNA, CDR2 YSLEER. The length of the CDR3 is 15 residues. The V segment lost 2 bases and the J segment 4 bases; nucleotides outside the gene matches: 7.

This clonotype was picked up a small number of times. CDR3 loop: CASSQEPGGFYGYTF. The CDR3 nucleotides are TGTGCCAGCAGCCAAGAGCCAGGGGGGTTCTATGGCTACACCTTC. V and J are TRBV14 and TRBJ1-2; TRBD1 agrees at 7 bases. The CDR3 runs to 15 residues. Looked up from germline, CDR1 is SGHDN and CDR2 is FVKESK. Losses at the gene ends were 0 bases for V and 4 bases for J; bases not matched to a gene: 5.

A few counts support this clonotype. This may come from a read error, since a much larger clone is one base off. The chain employs TRBV12-3 or TRBV12-4 and TRBJ1-2, with 7 positions matching TRBD1. The CDR3 is made up of 13 amino acids. The junction had 7 bases not matched to a gene; V was cut back by 8 bases and J by 4 bases. The CDR3 protein is CASGPGTAYGYTF. Written as DNA, the CDR3 is TGTGCCAGCGGGCCCGGGACAGCCTATGGCTACACCTTC.